This T cell receptor (beta chain) was observed in a study of T cells in Graves' hyperthyroidism and ophthalmopathy. In the study overall: Pretreatment peripheral blood was obtained at initial diagnosis.

This clonotype was recorded at least ten times. Its antigen is unknown. Amplification of TCR beta CDR3 regions used RNA as the template. A set of HTBI primers served as the primers for a first-round RT-PCR of the TCR CDR3. Using its own MiXCR run on the multiplex PCR reads, TCRdb lists one record per CDR3 protein. Here the sample spans about 300,000 distinct CDR3 sequences, over 15% being singletons. The study's findings and limits: Ophthalmopathy could be told apart from stable hyperthyroidism with a 13 V-J model.

Stable hyperthyroidism: no ophthalmopathy progression over 18 months of follow-up. Fresh peripheral blood, 7.5 to 10 ml, yielded the PBMCs. Sample: blood. The receptor was isolated from a man aged 30 to 39 with Graves' hyperthyroidism.

Here the CDR3 DNA reads TGTGCCAGCAGCCCCATGCCTCTATTGGGCAATCAGCCCCAGCATTTT. Translating gives CASSPMPLLGNQPQHF. This rearrangement joins TRBV3-1 to TRBJ1-5; D remains ambiguous. CDR1 is LGHDT and CDR2 is YNNKEL in the germline V gene (reference sequence). Deletions cut 4 bases from V and 2 bases from J, with 15 bases between. The CDR3 has 16 amino acids.